Given below is one TCR beta chain in context. Germline CDR1 and CDR2: LNHDA and SQIVND (reference sequence). The CDR3 contains 17 residues. V shed 7 bases, J shed 6 bases, and the junction held 17 bases outside the gene matches. The sample comes from a study of blood T cell repertoires in COVID-19. At the level of the study: The cDNA or gDNA used as material had been derived from T cells, B-cell-depleted T cells, or PBMCs.

TCRdb keeps only in-frame clones here, not all; method: immunoSEQ multiplex PCR. Of approximately 150,000 clones detected, roughly 87% appear once; the ten largest clones hold 3.9%. The rearrangement joins TRBV19 to TRBJ2-2; 7 bases agree with TRBD1. The clonotype was recovered from a woman aged 60-75 years who had recovered from COVID-19. The sample was peripheral blood. The CDR3 spells CASTTRGQGVVAGELFF. The CDR3 nucleotides read TGTGCCAGTACTACTCGGGGTCAGGGGGTCGTAGCCGGGGAGCTGTTTTTT.